Following are 4 T cell receptor beta chains from one sample sequenced in a study of blood T cell repertoires in COVID-19. TCRdb's copy holds only in-frame clones and misses some; the assay was immunoSEQ multiplex PCR. Of under 250,000 clones in the sample, around 83% were seen once. The material sequenced was peripheral blood. These receptors all come from a middle-aged man with active or convalescent COVID-19.

V gene TRBV5-4 combines with J gene TRBJ2-7; 10 bases are a match to TRBD1. Germline lookup yields CDR1 SGHNT and CDR2 YYREEE (reference sequence). V trimming: 4 bases; J trimming: 6 bases; junction bases outside the gene matches: 7. The CDR3 is made up of 14 amino acids. The chain's CDR3 is CASSRRDRGGEQYF. CDR3 sequence (DNA): TGTGCCAGCAGCAGGCGGGACAGGGGTGGCGAGCAGTACTTC. Filled out from reference TRBV5-4 and TRBJ2-7, the complete variable domain reads ETGVTQSPTHLIKTRGQQVTLRCSSQSGHNTVSWYQQALGQGPQFIFQYYREEENGRGNFPPRFSGLQFPNYSSELNVNALELDDSALYLCASSRRDRGGEQYFGPGTRLTVT.

The chain uses TRBV24-1 and TRBJ2-1, with 9 nucleotides matching TRBD1. The CDR3 sequence is 17 residues long. CDR1 and CDR2 (germline): KGHDR, SFDVKD. V lost 0 bases to trimming and J lost 7 bases; unmatched junction nucleotides: 9. DNA of the CDR3: TGTGCCACCAGTGATTTGGCGAGGGGACAGGGTAAAAATGAGCAGTTCTTC. Protein sequence: CATSDLARGQGKNEQFF.

The rearrangement links TRBV9 to TRBJ1-2; D perhaps matches TRBD1 (6 bases). The V gene lost 0 bases and the J gene lost 7 bases, with 10 bases spanning the gap. The CDR3 is made up of 13 amino acids. The germline gives CDR1 SGDLS, CDR2 YYNGEE. CDR3 sequence (DNA): TGTGCCAGCAGCGTAGCCCCAGGGGCTGGCTACACCTTC. This sequence encodes CASSVAPGAGYTF.

The rearrangement joins TRBV5-1 to TRBJ1-2; 7 nucleotides match TRBD1. Germline CDR1 is SGHRS and CDR2 is YFSETQ. The CDR3 extends over 13 amino acids. V was pared by 4 bases and J by 2 bases, with 2 bases of the junction left unmatched. In DNA, the CDR3 is TGCGCCAGCAGCGAGGGACAGAACTATGGCTACACCTTC. Amino acid sequence: CASSEGQNYGYTF.